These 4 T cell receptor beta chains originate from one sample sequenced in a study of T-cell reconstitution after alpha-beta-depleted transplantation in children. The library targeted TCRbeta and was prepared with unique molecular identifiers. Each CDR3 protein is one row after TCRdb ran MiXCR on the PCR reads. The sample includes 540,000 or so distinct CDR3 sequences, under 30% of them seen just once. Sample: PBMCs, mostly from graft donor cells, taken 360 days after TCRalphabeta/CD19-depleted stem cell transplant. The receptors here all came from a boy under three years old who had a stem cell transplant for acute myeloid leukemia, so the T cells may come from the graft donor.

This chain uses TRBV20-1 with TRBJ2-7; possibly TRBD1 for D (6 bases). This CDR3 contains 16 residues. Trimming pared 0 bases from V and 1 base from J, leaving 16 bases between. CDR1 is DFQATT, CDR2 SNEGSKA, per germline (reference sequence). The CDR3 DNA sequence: TGCAGTGCTAGAGATGGGCAGGGGTCCTTATCCTACGAGCAGTACGTC. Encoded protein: CSARDGQGSLSYEQYV.

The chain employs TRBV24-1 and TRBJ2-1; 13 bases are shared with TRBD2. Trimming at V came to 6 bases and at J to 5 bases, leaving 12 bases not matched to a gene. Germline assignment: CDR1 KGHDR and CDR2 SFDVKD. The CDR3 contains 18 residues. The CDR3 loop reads CATSRTSGGLLVHNEQFF. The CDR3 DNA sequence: TGTGCCACCAGTCGGACTAGCGGGGGACTTCTAGTTCACAATGAGCAGTTCTTC.

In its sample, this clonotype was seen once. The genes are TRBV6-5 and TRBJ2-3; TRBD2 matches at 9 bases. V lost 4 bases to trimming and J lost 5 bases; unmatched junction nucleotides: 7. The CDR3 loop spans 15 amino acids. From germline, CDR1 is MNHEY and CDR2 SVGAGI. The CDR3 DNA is TGTGCCAGCAGTTCAGGCGGCGGGGGGGGAGATACGCAGTATTTT. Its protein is CASSSGGGGGDTQYF.

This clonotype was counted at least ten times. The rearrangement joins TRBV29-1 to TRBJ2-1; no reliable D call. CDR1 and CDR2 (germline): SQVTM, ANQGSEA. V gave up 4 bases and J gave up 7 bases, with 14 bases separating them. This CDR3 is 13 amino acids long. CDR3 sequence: CSVGQGRPNEQFF. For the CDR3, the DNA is TGCAGCGTTGGGCAAGGCAGACCGAATGAGCAGTTCTTC.